The clone carrying this T cell receptor beta chain has a handful of counts. V lost 0 bases, J lost 0 bases, and 5 bases lay in between. The CDR3 loop spans 14 amino acids. Germline V lookup: CDR1 SGDLS, CDR2 YYNGEE. The entirety of the isolated RNA underwent reverse transcription, so expressed TCRB transcripts were sequenced. Clones were sequenced by immunoSEQ multiplex PCR, and TCRdb holds only the in-frame ones, with some missing. The sample holds about 900,000 clones; roughly a sixth are singletons and the top ten take around 0.02%. These data originate in a study of beta chain features in type 1 diabetes.

The sample taken for sequencing was naive CD4+ T cells from blood. V gene TRBV9 combines with J gene TRBJ2-3; D call uncertain. This TCR derives from a woman aged 18 to 35 in good health. In nucleotides, the CDR3 is TGTGCCAGCAGCGTAGAAATCAGCACAGATACGCAGTATTTT. Translation: CASSVEISTDTQYF.